This T cell receptor (beta chain) emerged from a study of siplizumab effects on memory and regulatory T cells. Only in-frame clones appear in the TCRdb table, and some are missing; sequencing was by immunoSEQ multiplex PCR. The sample lists approximately 40,000 clones; 89% were seen once. With regard to this clone: No antigen is known for it.

Overall study findings and caveats: Memory T cells appeared less diverse than naive cells, which seemed to contribute substantially to alloresponse.

The CDR3 length is 15 residues. The ends lost 4 bases at V and 0 bases at J; junction bases unmatched: 7. The germline CDR1 and CDR2 sequences are SGDLS and YYNGEE. The V and J genes are TRBV9 and TRBJ2-7; 7 bases match TRBD1. Sequencing was performed on naive CD4+ T cells sorted from blood. This receptor was taken from a human donor in good health. This chain's CDR3 is CASSRGQLSSYEQYF. CDR3 DNA: TGTGCCAGCAGCAGGGGACAGCTGAGCTCCTACGAGCAGTACTTC.